This T cell receptor beta chain was retrieved from a study of cytotoxic CD8 clonotypes in ibrutinib-treated CLL. Sequencing was performed with immunoSEQ multiplex PCR; in TCRdb, only in-frame clones are kept and a portion is missing. The sample carries 45,000 to 70,000 clones, approximately 52% recorded once. Germline-derived CDR1 and CDR2 are MGHRA and YSYEKL. This CDR3 has 16 amino acids. Study results and caveats: Baseline-level clonality went beyond age-matched healthy donors and moved in step with circulating CD8+ T-cell counts.

As regards this clone: Its antigen remains unknown. Relative to the germline gene, one junction end is altered; a read error may explain this.

The V and J genes are TRBV4-1 and TRBJ2-1; 9 bases are a match to TRBD2. The origin of this receptor is a human donor with chronic lymphocytic leukemia. Sequencing used PBMCs, obtained after 24 months of ibrutinib treatment. CDR3 protein: CASSQDSGSSYNEQFF. CDR3 DNA: TGTGCCAGCAGCCAAGATAGCGGGAGCTCCTACAATGAGCAGTTCTTC.